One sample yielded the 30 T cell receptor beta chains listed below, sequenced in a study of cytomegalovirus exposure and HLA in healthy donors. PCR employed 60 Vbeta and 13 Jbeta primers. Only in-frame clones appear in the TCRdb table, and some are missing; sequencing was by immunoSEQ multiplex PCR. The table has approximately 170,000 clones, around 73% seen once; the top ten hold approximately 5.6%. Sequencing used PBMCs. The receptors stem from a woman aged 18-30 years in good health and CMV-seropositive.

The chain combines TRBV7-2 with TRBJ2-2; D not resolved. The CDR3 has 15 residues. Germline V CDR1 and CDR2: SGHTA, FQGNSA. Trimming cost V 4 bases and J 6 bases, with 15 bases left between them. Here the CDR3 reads CASSYVGVDAGELFF. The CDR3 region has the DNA TGTGCCAGCAGCTACGTCGGAGTAGACGCCGGGGAGCTGTTTTTT.

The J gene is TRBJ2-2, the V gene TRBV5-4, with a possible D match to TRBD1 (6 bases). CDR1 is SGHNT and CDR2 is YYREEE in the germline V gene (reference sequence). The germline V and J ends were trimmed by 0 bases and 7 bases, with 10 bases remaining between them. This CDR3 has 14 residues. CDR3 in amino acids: CASSLVGAGGELFF. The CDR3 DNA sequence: TGTGCCAGCAGCTTGGTGGGGGCAGGCGGGGAGCTGTTTTTT. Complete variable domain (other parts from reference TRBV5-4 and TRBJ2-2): ETGVTQSPTHLIKTRGQQVTLRCSSQSGHNTVSWYQQALGQGPQFIFQYYREEENGRGNFPPRFSGLQFPNYSSELNVNALELDDSALYLCASSLVGAGGELFFGEGSRLTVL.

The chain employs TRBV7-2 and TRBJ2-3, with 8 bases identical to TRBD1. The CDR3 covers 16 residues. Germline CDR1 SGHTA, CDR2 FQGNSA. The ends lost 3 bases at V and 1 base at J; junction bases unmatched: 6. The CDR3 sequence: CASSFRTGQGTDTQYF. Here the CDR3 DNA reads TGTGCCAGCAGCTTCAGGACAGGGCAGGGCACAGATACGCAGTATTTT.

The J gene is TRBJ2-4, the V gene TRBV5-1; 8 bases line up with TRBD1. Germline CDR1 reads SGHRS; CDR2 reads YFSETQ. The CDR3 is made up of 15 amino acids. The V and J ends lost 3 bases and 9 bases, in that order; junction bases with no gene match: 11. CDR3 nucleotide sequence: TGCGCCAGCAGCTCTACGGAAGGACAGGGCCTCATTCAGTACTTC. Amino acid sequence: CASSSTEGQGLIQYF.

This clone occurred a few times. CDR3: CASSKGQGAYYEQYF. As DNA, the CDR3 is TGTGCCAGTAGTAAGGGACAGGGGGCGTACTACGAGCAGTACTTC. The genes are TRBV19 and TRBJ2-7; 12 nucleotides agree with TRBD1. This CDR3 contains 15 residues. CDR1 LNHDA and CDR2 SQIVND come from the germline V gene (reference sequence). Trimming took 4 bases from V and 3 from J; bases not matched to a gene: 4.

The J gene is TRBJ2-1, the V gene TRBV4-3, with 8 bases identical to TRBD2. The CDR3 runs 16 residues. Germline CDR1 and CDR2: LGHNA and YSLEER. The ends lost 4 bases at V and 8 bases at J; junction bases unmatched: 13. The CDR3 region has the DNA TGCGCCAGCAGCCTAAAGTACAGCGGGGGAGGGGATGAGCAGTTCTTC. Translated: CASSLKYSGGGDEQFF.

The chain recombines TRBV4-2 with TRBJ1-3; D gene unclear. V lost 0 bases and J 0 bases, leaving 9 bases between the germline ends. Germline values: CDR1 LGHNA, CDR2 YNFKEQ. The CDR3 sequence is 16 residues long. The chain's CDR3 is CASSQDRSVSGNTIYF. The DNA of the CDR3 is TGTGCCAGCAGCCAAGATAGGAGTGTCTCTGGAAACACCATATATTTT.

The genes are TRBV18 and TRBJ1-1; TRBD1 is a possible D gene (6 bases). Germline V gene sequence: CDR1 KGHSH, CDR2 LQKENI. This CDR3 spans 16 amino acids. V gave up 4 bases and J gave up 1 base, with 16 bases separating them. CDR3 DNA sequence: TGTGCCAGCTCACTACTAACAGGGATTAGGAACACTGAAGCTTTCTTT. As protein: CASSLLTGIRNTEAFF.

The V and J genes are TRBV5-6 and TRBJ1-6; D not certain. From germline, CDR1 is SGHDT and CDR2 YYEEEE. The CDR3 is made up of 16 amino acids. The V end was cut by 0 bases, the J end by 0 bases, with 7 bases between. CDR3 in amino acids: CASSLATSSYNSPLHF. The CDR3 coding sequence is TGTGCCAGCAGCTTGGCCACGAGCTCCTATAATTCACCCCTCCACTTT.

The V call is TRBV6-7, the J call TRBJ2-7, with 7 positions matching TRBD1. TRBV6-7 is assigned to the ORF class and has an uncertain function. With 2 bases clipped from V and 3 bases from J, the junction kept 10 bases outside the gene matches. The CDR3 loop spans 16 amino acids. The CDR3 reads CASSYHQATGSYEQYF. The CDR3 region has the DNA TGTGCCAGCAGTTACCACCAGGCGACAGGGAGCTACGAGCAGTACTTC.

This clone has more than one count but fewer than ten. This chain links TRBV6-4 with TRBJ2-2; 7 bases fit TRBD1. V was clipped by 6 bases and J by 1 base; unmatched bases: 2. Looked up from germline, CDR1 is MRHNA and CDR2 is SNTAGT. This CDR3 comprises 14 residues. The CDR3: CASSRTGNTGELFF. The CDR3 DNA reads TGTGCCAGCAGCAGGACAGGGAACACCGGGGAGCTGTTTTTT.

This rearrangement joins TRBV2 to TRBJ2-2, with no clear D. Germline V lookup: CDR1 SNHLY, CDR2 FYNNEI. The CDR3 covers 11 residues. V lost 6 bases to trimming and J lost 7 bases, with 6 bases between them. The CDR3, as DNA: TGTGCCAGCAGACAAGACGGGGAGCTGTTTTTT. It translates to CASRQDGELFF.

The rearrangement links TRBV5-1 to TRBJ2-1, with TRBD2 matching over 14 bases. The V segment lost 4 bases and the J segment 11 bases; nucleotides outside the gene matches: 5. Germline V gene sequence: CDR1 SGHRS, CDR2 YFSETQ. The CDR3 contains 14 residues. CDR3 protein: CASSTTSGGAQQFF. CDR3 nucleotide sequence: TGCGCCAGCAGCACGACTAGCGGGGGGGCCCAGCAGTTCTTC.

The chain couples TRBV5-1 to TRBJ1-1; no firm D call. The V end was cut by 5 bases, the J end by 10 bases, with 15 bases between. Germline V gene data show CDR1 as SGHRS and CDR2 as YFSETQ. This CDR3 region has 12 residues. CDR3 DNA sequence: TGCGCCAGCAGATACGGAGCGGAGGGAGCTTTCTTT. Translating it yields CASRYGAEGAFF.

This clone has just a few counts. The chain's CDR3 is CASSQDFGTSGGDTQYF. DNA of the CDR3: TGCGCCAGCAGCCAAGATTTTGGGACTAGCGGGGGAGATACGCAGTATTTT. The chain recombines TRBV4-3 with TRBJ2-3; 14 positions match TRBD2. CDR3 length: 17 residues. The trim removed 0 bases at V and 5 bases at J, leaving 4 bases unmatched. Germline values: CDR1 LGHNA, CDR2 YSLEER.

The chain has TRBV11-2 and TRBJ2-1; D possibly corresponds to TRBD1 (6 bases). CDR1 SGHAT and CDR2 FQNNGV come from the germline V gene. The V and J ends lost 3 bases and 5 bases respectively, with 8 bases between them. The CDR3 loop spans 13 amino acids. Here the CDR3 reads CASSFTGHNEQFF. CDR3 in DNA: TGTGCCAGCAGCTTTACAGGGCACAATGAGCAGTTCTTC.

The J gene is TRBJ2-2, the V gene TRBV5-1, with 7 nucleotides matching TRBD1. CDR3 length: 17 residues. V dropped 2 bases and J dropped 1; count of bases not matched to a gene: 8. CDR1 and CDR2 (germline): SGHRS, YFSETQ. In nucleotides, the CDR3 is TGCGCCAGCAGCTTAGGCCCAAGGACAGGGAACACCGGGGAGCTGTTTTTT. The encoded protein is CASSLGPRTGNTGELFF.

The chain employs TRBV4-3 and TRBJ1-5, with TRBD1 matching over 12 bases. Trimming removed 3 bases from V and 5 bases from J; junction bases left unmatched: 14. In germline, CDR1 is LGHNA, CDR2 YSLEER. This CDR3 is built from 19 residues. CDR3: CASSHAPSGTGGRDQPQHF. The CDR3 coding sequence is TGCGCCAGCAGCCACGCCCCGAGCGGGACAGGGGGCAGGGATCAGCCCCAGCATTTT.

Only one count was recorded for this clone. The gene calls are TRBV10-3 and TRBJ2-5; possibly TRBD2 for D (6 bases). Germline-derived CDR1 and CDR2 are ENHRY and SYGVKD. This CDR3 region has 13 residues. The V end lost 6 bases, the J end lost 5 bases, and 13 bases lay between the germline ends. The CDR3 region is CAISPTSRETQYF. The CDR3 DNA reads TGTGCCATCAGCCCAACTAGCCGGGAGACCCAGTACTTC.

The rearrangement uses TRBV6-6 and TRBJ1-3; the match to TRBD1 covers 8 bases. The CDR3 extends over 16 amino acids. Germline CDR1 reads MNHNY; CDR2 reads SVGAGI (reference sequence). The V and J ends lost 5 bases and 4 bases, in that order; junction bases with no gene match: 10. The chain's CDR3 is CASSPLGGTGGNTIYF. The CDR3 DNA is TGTGCCAGCAGTCCGTTAGGTGGGACAGGAGGAAACACCATATATTTT.

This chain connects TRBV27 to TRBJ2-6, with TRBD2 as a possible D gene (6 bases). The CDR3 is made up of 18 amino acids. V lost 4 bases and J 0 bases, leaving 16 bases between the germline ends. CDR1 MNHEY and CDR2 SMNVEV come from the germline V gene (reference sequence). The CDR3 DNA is TGTGCCAGCAGTTCCTCAGGAGGGTGGAACTCTGGGGCCAACGTCCTGACTTTC. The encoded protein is CASSSSGGWNSGANVLTF. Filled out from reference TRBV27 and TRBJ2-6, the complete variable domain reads EAQVTQNPRYLITVTGKKLTVTCSQNMNHEYMSWYRQDPGLGLRQIYYSMNVEVTDKGDVPEGYKVSRKEKRNFPLILESPSPNQTSLYFCASSSSGGWNSGANVLTFGAGSRLTVL.

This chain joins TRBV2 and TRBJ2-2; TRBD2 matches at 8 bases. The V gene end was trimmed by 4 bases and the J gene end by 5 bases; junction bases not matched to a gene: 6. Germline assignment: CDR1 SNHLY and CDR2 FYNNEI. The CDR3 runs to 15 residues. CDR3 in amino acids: CASSVGSGGTGELFF. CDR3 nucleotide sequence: TGTGCCAGCAGTGTAGGCAGCGGGGGTACCGGGGAGCTGTTTTTT.

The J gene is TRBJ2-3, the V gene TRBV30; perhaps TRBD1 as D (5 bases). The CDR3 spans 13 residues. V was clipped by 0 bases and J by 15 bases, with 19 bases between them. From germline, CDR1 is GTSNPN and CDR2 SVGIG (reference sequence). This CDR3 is CAWSVGQGLDEYF. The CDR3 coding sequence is TGTGCCTGGAGTGTAGGGCAGGGCCTCGATGAATATTTT.

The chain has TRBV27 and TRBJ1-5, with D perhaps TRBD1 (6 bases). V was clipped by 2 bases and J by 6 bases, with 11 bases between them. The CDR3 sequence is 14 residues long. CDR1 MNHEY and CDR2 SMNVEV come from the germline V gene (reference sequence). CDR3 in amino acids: CASSLTGPLQPQHF. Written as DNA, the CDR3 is TGTGCCAGCAGTTTAACAGGGCCCCTTCAGCCCCAGCATTTT.

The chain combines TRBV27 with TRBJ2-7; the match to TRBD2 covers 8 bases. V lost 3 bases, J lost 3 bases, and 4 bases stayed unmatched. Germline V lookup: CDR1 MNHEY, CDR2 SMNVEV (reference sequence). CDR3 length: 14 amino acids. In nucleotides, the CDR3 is TGTGCCAGCAGTTTTTCTAGCGGGTACTACGAGCAGTACTTC. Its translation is CASSFSSGYYEQYF.

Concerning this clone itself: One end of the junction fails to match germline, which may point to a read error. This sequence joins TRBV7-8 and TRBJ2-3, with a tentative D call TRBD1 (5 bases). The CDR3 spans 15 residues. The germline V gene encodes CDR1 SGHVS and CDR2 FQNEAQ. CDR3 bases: TGTGCCAGCAGCTTAAAGGACATAGGCACAGATACGCGGTATTTT. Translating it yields CASSLKDIGTDTRYF.

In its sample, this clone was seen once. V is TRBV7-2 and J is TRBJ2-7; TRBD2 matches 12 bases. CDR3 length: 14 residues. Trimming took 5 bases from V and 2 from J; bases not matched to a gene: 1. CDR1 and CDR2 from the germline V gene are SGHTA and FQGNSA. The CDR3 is CASSASGGAYEQYF. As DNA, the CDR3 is TGTGCCAGCAGCGCTAGCGGGGGGGCCTACGAGCAGTACTTC.

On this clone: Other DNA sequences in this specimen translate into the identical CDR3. CDR3: CASSLGGNTEAFF. In nucleotides, the CDR3 is TGCGCCAGCAGCTTAGGGGGGAACACTGAAGCTTTCTTT. The chain recombines TRBV5-1 with TRBJ1-1; D may be TRBD1 (6 bases). The CDR3 has 13 residues. Trimming took off 2 bases at V and 1 base at J, with 6 bases between the two ends. Germline lookup yields CDR1 SGHRS and CDR2 YFSETQ.

In DNA form, the CDR3 reads TGTGCCAGCAGCTTAGTTGACAGGGGGATTGTCGAGCAGTACTTC. Its protein is CASSLVDRGIVEQYF. This chain joins TRBV7-8 and TRBJ2-7; 9 bases are shared with TRBD1. CDR3 length: 15 residues. V gave up 1 base and J gave up 6 bases; unmatched junction bases: 7. The germline CDR1 and CDR2 sequences are SGHVS and FQNEAQ.

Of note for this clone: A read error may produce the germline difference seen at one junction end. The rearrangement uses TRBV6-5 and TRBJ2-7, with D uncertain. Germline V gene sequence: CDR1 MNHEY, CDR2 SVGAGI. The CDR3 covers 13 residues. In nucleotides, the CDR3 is TGTGCCGCCGCCTCGACGGAAACTTACGAGCGGTACTTC. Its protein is CAAASTETYERYF.